The entry below gives a single T cell receptor (beta chain) sequence along with its context. The antigen remains unidentified. A single base separates this from a much larger clone, so it may be a read error. TCR beta libraries were built with iRepertoire HTBI primers and Arm-PCR of CDR3 regions. TCRdb re-analysed the multiplex PCR reads in MiXCR, keeping a single row per CDR3 protein. The sample lists fewer than 550,000 distinct CDR3 sequences, roughly a sixth occurring once. These data belong to a study of regulatory T cells in long-lasting Graves disease. Described time point: newly diagnosed GD, antithyroid drugs for less than 3 months. Researchers made the TCR library from RNA that was extracted from PBMCs. Graves' disease was diagnosed by American Thyroid Association guidelines. Overall study findings and caveats: Favoring TRBV28, TRBJ1-2 and TRBJ2-5 was a feature seen in persistent disease.

Trimming removed 3 bases at V and 4 bases at J, with 12 bases between. This CDR3 has 14 amino acids. Per the germline V gene, CDR1 is DFQATT and CDR2 is SNEGSKA (reference sequence). This sample also belongs to another study, concerning T cells in Graves' hyperthyroidism and ophthalmopathy. This second study says: Every diagnosis used clinical symptoms, serum thyroxine and TRAb, thyroid ultrasound and orbital computed tomography. TCR CDR3 underwent first-round RT-PCR with the HTBI primer set.

The chain has TRBV20-1 and TRBJ1-4; tentatively, D is TRBD1 (6 bases). This receptor was taken from a woman aged 35-60 years with Graves disease. Sequencing was performed on peripheral blood mononuclear cells (PBMCs), taken at new diagnosis, from a patient treated with antithyroid drugs. CDR3 region: CSARVTGNNEKLFF. For the CDR3, the DNA is TGCAGTGCTAGGGTCACAGGGAATAATGAAAAACTGTTTTTT.